The 27 T cell receptor beta chains below all came from one sample that was sequenced in a study of OX40 agonist ivuxolimab in advanced cancers. The repertoire was sequenced with immunoSEQ multiplex PCR; TCRdb's copy has only in-frame clones and lacks some. The profile covers around 63,000 clones, with approximately 92% appearing a single time and more than 10% taken by the ten largest. The starting material was CD4+ or CD8+ T cells sorted from blood, obtained in a trial of the OX40 agonist ivuxolimab. These TCRs come from an adult with an advanced solid tumor such as melanoma, head and neck, liver or kidney cancer.

This clone was found once. V is TRBV29-1 and J is TRBJ2-1; D may be TRBD2 (5 bases). Germline assignment: CDR1 SQVTM and CDR2 ANQGSEA. Deletions cut 7 bases from V and 4 bases from J, with 8 bases between. This CDR3 has 11 amino acids. CDR3 residues: CSAGVYNEQFF. CDR3 nucleotides: TGCAGCGCCGGGGTGTACAATGAGCAGTTCTTC.

This clone was detected only once. This sequence joins TRBV28 and TRBJ1-1, with D unresolved. The germline gives CDR1 MDHEN, CDR2 SYDVKM. Trimming shortened V by 7 bases and J by 6 bases, and 12 bases separated the two germline ends. This CDR3 has 12 amino acids. CDR3 in amino acids: CASNSGRPEAFF. The CDR3 DNA follows: TGTGCCAGCAATTCAGGTCGTCCTGAAGCTTTCTTT. Complete variable domain (other parts from reference TRBV28 and TRBJ1-1): DVKVTQSSRYLVKRTGEKVFLECVQDMDHENMFWYRQDPGLGLRLIYFSYDVKMKEKGDIPEGYSVSREKKERFSLILESASTNQTSMYLCASNSGRPEAFFGQGTRLTVV.

The rearrangement uses TRBV5-1 and TRBJ2-3; a weak D match, TRBD2 (6 bases). This CDR3 comprises 13 residues. Deletions cut 1 base from V and 6 bases from J, with 9 bases between. Germline CDR1 is SGHRS and CDR2 is YFSETQ. CDR3 amino acids: CASSLRDSDTQYF. DNA for the CDR3: TGCGCCAGCAGCTTGAGGGACTCCGATACGCAGTATTTT.

The J gene is TRBJ2-3, the V gene TRBV6-4; D is unresolved. Germline assignment: CDR1 MRHNA and CDR2 SNTAGT. The CDR3 extends over 16 amino acids. With 6 bases removed from V and 2 bases from J, the gap between germline ends came to 18 bases. Written as DNA, the CDR3 is TGTGCCAGCAGCGACGGCCGGGTTTCTTCCACAGATACGCAGTATTTT. It specifies CASSDGRVSSTDTQYF.

The chain has TRBV5-1 and TRBJ2-3; 9 bases agree with TRBD1. The CDR3 is 15 amino acids. CDR1 and CDR2 from the germline V gene are SGHRS and YFSETQ. The ends lost 4 bases at V and 3 bases at J; junction bases unmatched: 6. The CDR3 loop is CASSRTTGGTDTQYF. The CDR3 DNA reads TGCGCCAGCAGCAGGACGACAGGGGGGACAGATACGCAGTATTTT.

The genes are TRBV5-1 and TRBJ2-1; no firm D call. Germline V gene sequence: CDR1 SGHRS, CDR2 YFSETQ. The V and J ends lost 3 bases and 6 bases respectively, with 10 bases between them. CDR3 length: 13 residues. CDR3: CASSSEVTNEQFF. In nucleotides, the CDR3 is TGCGCCAGCAGCTCCGAGGTCACCAATGAGCAGTTCTTC.

The chain is built from TRBV29-1 and TRBJ1-1; D unresolved. The CDR3 has 13 amino acids. V lost 1 base, J lost 1 base, and 7 bases lay in between. The germline gives CDR1 SQVTM, CDR2 ANQGSEA. The CDR3 loop reads CSVEAQRNTEAFF. For the CDR3, the DNA is TGCAGCGTTGAAGCACAGAGGAACACTGAAGCTTTCTTT. Full variable domain (missing parts from reference TRBV29-1 and TRBJ1-1): SAVISQKPSRDICQRGTSLTIQCQVDSQVTMMFWYRQQPGQSLTLIATANQGSEATYESGFVIDKFPISRPNLTFSTLTVSNMSPEDSSIYLCSVEAQRNTEAFFGQGTRLTVV.

The chain joins TRBV4-1 to TRBJ2-1; tentatively, D is TRBD1 (5 bases). The CDR3 has 11 amino acids. V was pared by 4 bases and J by 8 bases, with 6 bases between. CDR1 and CDR2 (germline): MGHRA, YSYEKL. CDR3 nucleotides: TGCGCCAGCAGCCCAGGGTATGAGCAGTTCTTC. Translation gives CASSPGYEQFF.

The V call is TRBV19, the J call TRBJ2-5; 8 positions match TRBD1. CDR3 length equals 16 residues. The V segment lost 6 bases and the J segment 5 bases; nucleotides outside the gene matches: 14. Germline loops: CDR1 LNHDA, CDR2 SQIVND (reference sequence). The CDR3 sequence: CASSPRTGLGWETQYF. CDR3 DNA sequence: TGTGCCAGTAGCCCTCGGACAGGGTTGGGTTGGGAGACCCAGTACTTC.

The chain has TRBV6-1 and TRBJ2-1; 8 positions match TRBD2. This CDR3 is 14 amino acids long. CDR1 MNHNS and CDR2 SASEGT come from the germline V gene. Trimming cost V 7 bases and J 4 bases; bases outside gene matches: 6. Here the CDR3 reads CASTRRGEYNEQFF. The CDR3 DNA sequence: TGTGCCAGCACCAGGCGGGGGGAATACAATGAGCAGTTCTTC.

The chain combines TRBV5-1 with TRBJ2-5; D is unclear. CDR3 length equals 13 residues. With 4 bases removed from V and 2 bases from J, the gap between germline ends came to 9 bases. In germline, CDR1 is SGHRS, CDR2 YFSETQ. The CDR3 loop is CASSGQVQETQYF. CDR3 in DNA: TGCGCCAGCAGCGGGCAAGTACAAGAGACCCAGTACTTC.

The chain joins TRBV29-1 to TRBJ1-2; TRBD1 aligns across 9 bases. The CDR3 has 14 amino acids. Germline CDR1 and CDR2: SQVTM and ANQGSEA. V lost 1 base, J lost 3 bases, and 3 bases stayed unmatched. CDR3 in amino acids: CSVEAGQGHYGYTF. CDR3 in DNA: TGCAGCGTTGAAGCCGGACAGGGGCACTATGGCTACACCTTC.

The chain uses TRBV5-1 and TRBJ2-7; D not certain. In germline, CDR1 is SGHRS, CDR2 YFSETQ. The CDR3 sequence is 14 residues long. The ends were cut back, 4 bases at V and 0 bases at J, with 11 bases in the middle. The CDR3 loop is CASSVDPSSYEQYF. CDR3 in DNA: TGCGCCAGCAGCGTGGACCCGAGCTCCTACGAGCAGTACTTC. Full variable domain (outside the CDR3, taken from reference TRBV5-1 and TRBJ2-7): KAGVTQTPRYLIKTRGQQVTLSCSPISGHRSVSWYQQTPGQGLQFLFEYFSETQRNKGNFPGRFSGRQFSNSRSEMNVSTLELGDSALYLCASSVDPSSYEQYFGPGTRLTVT.

The sample holds a few counts of this clone. This chain uses TRBV6-6 with TRBJ1-1; D gene uncertain. The CDR3 is 13 amino acids. Deletions cut 7 bases from V and 5 bases from J, with 14 bases between. Per the germline V gene, CDR1 is MNHNY and CDR2 is SVGAGI (reference sequence). This chain's CDR3 is CASNLRATTEAFF. CDR3 nucleotides: TGTGCCAGCAATTTGAGGGCGACGACTGAAGCTTTCTTT.

The rearrangement links TRBV11-2 to TRBJ2-7, with D unclear. Germline-derived CDR1 and CDR2 are SGHAT and FQNNGV. Trimming cost V 1 base and J 2 bases, with 9 bases left between them. The CDR3 covers 14 residues. CDR3 nucleotide sequence: TGTGCCAGCAGCTTAGTTTCGGGTCCCTACGAGCAGTACTTC. Its translation: CASSLVSGPYEQYF.

This chain links TRBV29-1 with TRBJ2-1; 8 bases line up with TRBD2. The CDR3 extends over 13 amino acids. Germline V gene data show CDR1 as SQVTM and CDR2 as ANQGSEA. Trimming at V came to 7 bases and at J to 6 bases, leaving 8 bases not matched to a gene. CDR3 coding DNA: TGCAGCGCCGAGCTAGCGGGTTTCAATGAGCAGTTCTTC. This codes for CSAELAGFNEQFF.

The chain links TRBV12-5 to TRBJ2-2, with 7 bases lining up with TRBD1. Germline V gene sequence: CDR1 LGHNT, CDR2 FRNRAP. This CDR3 has 15 amino acids. V was pared by 6 bases and J by 7 bases, with 11 bases of the junction left unmatched. CDR3: CASGPRTGIIGELFF. In nucleotides, the CDR3 is TGTGCTAGTGGCCCCCGGACAGGTATTATCGGGGAGCTGTTTTTT.

The chain joins TRBV5-1 to TRBJ2-2, with TRBD2 as a possible D gene (5 bases). The CDR3 is 15 amino acids. V lost 3 bases and J lost 2, with 11 bases in between. Germline CDR1 reads SGHRS; CDR2 reads YFSETQ. In DNA form, the CDR3 reads TGCGCCAGCAGCTCCCAACCGGGAAACACCGGGGAGCTGTTTTTT. Its translation is CASSSQPGNTGELFF.

About this clone: Other DNA sequences in the same sample also yield this CDR3. This chain joins TRBV27 and TRBJ1-2; 8 bases map to TRBD1. Germline CDR1 and CDR2: MNHEY and SMNVEV (reference sequence). The V gene end was trimmed by 5 bases and the J gene end by 8 bases; junction bases not matched to a gene: 7. The CDR3 has 13 residues. This chain's CDR3 is CASSPGQGGGYTF. For the CDR3, the DNA is TGTGCCAGCAGTCCTGGACAGGGAGGGGGCTACACCTTC.

The rearrangement joins TRBV7-8 to TRBJ1-1, with no clear D. The CDR3 length is 14 residues. V was cut by 1 base and J by 2 bases, with 8 bases left in between. Germline CDR1 is SGHVS and CDR2 is FQNEAQ. CDR3 protein: CASSLVPSNTEAFF. DNA for the CDR3: TGTGCCAGCAGCTTAGTTCCGAGTAACACTGAAGCTTTCTTT.

The rearrangement uses TRBV9 and TRBJ2-7; 7 bases fit TRBD1. This CDR3 spans 12 amino acids. CDR1 and CDR2 from the germline V gene are SGDLS and YYNGEE. V shed 4 bases and J 11 bases; nucleotides not matched to a gene: 9. The CDR3 DNA sequence: TGTGCCAGCAGCCCAGAAGGGGGCGCTAAGTACTTC. It encodes CASSPEGGAKYF. The whole variable domain, filled in from reference TRBV9 and TRBJ2-7, reads DSGVTQTPKHLITATGQRVTLRCSPRSGDLSVYWYQQSLDQGLQFLIQYYNGEERAKGNILERFSAQQFPDLHSELNLSSLELGDSALYFCASSPEGGAKYFGPGTRLTVT.

J is TRBJ1-2 and V is TRBV5-1; D gene ambiguous. This CDR3 is built from 15 residues. The V end was cut by 4 bases, the J end by 3 bases, with 16 bases between. Germline CDR1 reads SGHRS; CDR2 reads YFSETQ. This chain's CDR3 is CASSPSGLRDYGYTF. The CDR3 DNA sequence: TGCGCCAGCAGCCCATCGGGGTTGAGGGACTATGGCTACACCTTC.

This clone is a singleton in its sample. The genes are TRBV29-1 and TRBJ2-1, with 11 nucleotides matching TRBD2. CDR1 is SQVTM, CDR2 ANQGSEA, per germline. V dropped 4 bases and J dropped 12; count of bases not matched to a gene: 5. This CDR3 spans 12 amino acids. The CDR3 DNA sequence: TGCAGCGTTGCAAGGACTAGCGGGTTGCAGTTCTTC. This translates into CSVARTSGLQFF.

The chain is built from TRBV29-1 and TRBJ2-5; D gene ambiguous. Germline CDR1 and CDR2: SQVTM and ANQGSEA. CDR3 length equals 11 residues. The V end lost 7 bases, the J end lost 5 bases, and 11 bases lay between the germline ends. This CDR3 reads CSGTNWETQYF. In DNA, the CDR3 is TGCAGCGGCACAAATTGGGAGACCCAGTACTTC. Full variable domain (remainder filled in from reference TRBV29-1 and TRBJ2-5): SAVISQKPSRDICQRGTSLTIQCQVDSQVTMMFWYRQQPGQSLTLIATANQGSEATYESGFVIDKFPISRPNLTFSTLTVSNMSPEDSSIYLCSGTNWETQYFGPGTRLLVL.

This clone has only one observation. The chain links TRBV9 to TRBJ2-3; 15 bases line up with TRBD2. Trimming cost V 4 bases and J 7 bases; bases outside gene matches: 4. Germline CDR1 is SGDLS and CDR2 is YYNGEE. CDR3 length: 15 residues. CDR3 bases: TGTGCCAGCAGCTGGACTAGCGGGGGGGCGTATACGCAGTATTTT. Encoded protein: CASSWTSGGAYTQYF.

The rearrangement uses TRBV6-4 and TRBJ1-6, with 7 bases fitting TRBD1. CDR3 length equals 15 residues. The junction had 5 bases not matched to a gene; V was cut back by 2 bases and J by 7 bases. Germline lookup yields CDR1 MRHNA and CDR2 SNTAGT. The CDR3 region has the DNA TGTGCCAGCAGTGACCAGGGGGTCGGGAATTCACCCCTCCACTTT. Its protein is CASSDQGVGNSPLHF.

V usage is TRBV29-1 and J usage is TRBJ2-5; a possible D gene is TRBD1 (5 bases). The ends were cut back, 3 bases at V and 0 bases at J, with 11 bases in the middle. This CDR3 contains 14 residues. Germline loops: CDR1 SQVTM, CDR2 ANQGSEA. CDR3 bases: TGCAGCGTTGAGGACACTGGGGACCAAGAGACCCAGTACTTC. Translated: CSVEDTGDQETQYF. The variable domain in full, completed from reference TRBV29-1 and TRBJ2-5, reads SAVISQKPSRDICQRGTSLTIQCQVDSQVTMMFWYRQQPGQSLTLIATANQGSEATYESGFVIDKFPISRPNLTFSTLTVSNMSPEDSSIYLCSVEDTGDQETQYFGPGTRLLVL.